The T cell receptor (beta chain) described here comes from a study of T cell responses to AZD1222 COVID-19 vaccine. Remarks on this clone: Its antigen is undetermined.

Using immunoSEQ multiplex PCR, the repertoire was profiled, and TCRdb retains in-frame clones only, with some absent. Of 65,000 to 100,000 clones detected, about nine tenths appear once; the ten largest clones hold about 7%. The CDR3 spans 14 residues. The germline V gene has CDR1 GTSNPN and CDR2 SVGIG (reference sequence). V was cut by 0 bases and J by 6 bases, with 9 bases left in between. Overall study results and limits: AZD1222 recipients seropositive at baseline numbered only 6 or 7. The study reported that nearly half of spike-specific TCRs target unmutated variant regions.

Sequenced material: peripheral blood, taken 28 days after the second AZD1222 dose. The rearrangement links TRBV30 to TRBJ1-6, with D perhaps TRBD1 (5 bases). The TCR originated in an adult who received the AZD1222 COVID-19 vaccine. The CDR3 is CAWSVPGSNSPLHF. The CDR3 coding sequence is TGTGCCTGGAGTGTACCAGGGAGTAATTCACCCCTCCACTTT.